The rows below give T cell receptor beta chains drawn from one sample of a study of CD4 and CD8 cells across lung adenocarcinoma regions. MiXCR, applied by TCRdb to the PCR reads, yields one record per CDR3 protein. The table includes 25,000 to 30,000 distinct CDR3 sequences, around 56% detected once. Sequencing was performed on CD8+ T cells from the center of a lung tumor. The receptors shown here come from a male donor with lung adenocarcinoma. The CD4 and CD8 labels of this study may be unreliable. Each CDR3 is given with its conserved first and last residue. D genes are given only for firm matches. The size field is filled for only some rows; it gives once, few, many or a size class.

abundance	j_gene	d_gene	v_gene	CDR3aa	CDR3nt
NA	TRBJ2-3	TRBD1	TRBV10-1	CCGGDRGRDQDTQYF	TGTTGTGGGGGGGACAGGGGCCGTGACCAAGATACGCAGTATTTC
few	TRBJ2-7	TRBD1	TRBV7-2	CASTLLGTGRTSYEQYF	TGTGCCAGCACCCTTCTCGGGACAGGAAGAACTTCCTACGAGCAGTACTTC
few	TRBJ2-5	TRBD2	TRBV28	CASTPAGVWETQYF	TGTGCCAGCACTCCAGCGGGAGTGTGGGAGACCCAGTACTTC
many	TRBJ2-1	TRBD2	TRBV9	CASSVGVSGRTNEQFF	TGTGCCAGCAGCGTAGGGGTTAGCGGGAGGACTAATGAGCAGTTCTTC
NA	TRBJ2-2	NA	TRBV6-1	CASNEARAEKLYF	TGTGCCAGCAATGAAGCGCGCGCCGAGAAGCTGTATTTT
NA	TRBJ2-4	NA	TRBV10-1	CGVTGLRDKNTQYF	TGCGGCGTCACGGGGCTGCGAGACAAAAATACTCAGTATTTC
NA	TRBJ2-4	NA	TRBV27	CGSSGLGGKDIQYF	TGTGGCAGCTCGGGGCTGGGGGGCAAAGACATTCAGTACTTC
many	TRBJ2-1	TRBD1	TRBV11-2	CASTEGQGLFNEQFF	TGTGCCAGCACCGAAGGACAGGGGCTGTTCAATGAGCAGTTCTTC
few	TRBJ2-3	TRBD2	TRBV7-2	CASLLAGSSTDTQYF	TGTGCCAGCTTATTAGCGGGCTCTAGCACAGATACGCAGTATTTT
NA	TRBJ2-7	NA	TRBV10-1	CASTELRAKDTQYF	TGCGCCAGCACGGAGCTGCGTGCCAAAGATACGCAGTACTTC
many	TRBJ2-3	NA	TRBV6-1	CASSEAGMGARDTQYF	TGTGCCAGCAGTGAAGCGGGGATGGGGGCTAGGGATACGCAGTATTTT
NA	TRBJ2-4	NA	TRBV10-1	CASTTDSLSLGTNIQYF	TGCGCCAGCACAACGGACAGCCTAAGCCTAGGCACAAACATCCAGTATTTC
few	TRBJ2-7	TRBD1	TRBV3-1	CASSLSGQGTYEQYF	TGTGCCAGCAGCCTTTCGGGACAGGGGACCTACGAGCAGTACTTC
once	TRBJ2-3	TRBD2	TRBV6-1	CASRLLARGTNIQYF	TGTGCCAGCAGGCTACTAGCGAGGGGCACAAATATTCAGTATTTT
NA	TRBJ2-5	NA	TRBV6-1	CASSDGGTVETQYF	TGTGCCAGCAGTGACGGGGGGACAGTGGAGACCCAGTACTTC
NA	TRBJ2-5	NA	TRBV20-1	CSATSGARETQYF	TGCAGTGCAACATCGGGGGCCCGGGAGACCCAGTACTTC
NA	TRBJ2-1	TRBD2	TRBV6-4	CASSETSDNEQFF	TGTGCCAGCAGTGAGACTAGCGACAATGAGCAGTTCTTC
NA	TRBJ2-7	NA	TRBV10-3	CATSDRSDSYEQYF	TGTGCCACCTCAGACAGAAGCGACTCCTACGAGCAGTACTTC
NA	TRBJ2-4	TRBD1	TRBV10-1	CGGRGLGAEDTQYF	TGCGGCGGCAGGGGGCTGGGAGCCGAAGACACTCAGTATTTC
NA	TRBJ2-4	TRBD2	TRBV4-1	CASSQDRDRLAGSSARGTQYF	TGCGCCAGCAGCCAAGACCGTGACAGGCTAGCGGGGTCCAGCGCCAGGGGCACGCAGTACTTC
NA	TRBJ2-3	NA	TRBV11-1	CASSLEGTSTDTQYF	TGTGCCAGCAGCTTAGAGGGGACTTCCACAGATACGCAGTATTTT
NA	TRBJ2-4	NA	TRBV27	CASSLRGGRAKETQYF	TGTGCCAGCAGCCTGAGGGGGGGCCGTGCCAAAGAGACTCAGTACTTC
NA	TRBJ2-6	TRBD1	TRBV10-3	CAIKTGGSSGANVLTF	TGTGCCATCAAGACAGGGGGGAGCTCTGGGGCCAACGTCCTGACTTTC
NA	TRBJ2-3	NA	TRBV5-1	CASSLGQGSSTDTQYF	TGCGCCAGCAGCTTGGGTCAGGGGAGCTCCACAGATACGCAGTATTTT
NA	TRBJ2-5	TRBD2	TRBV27	CFSAGLGGIDQEIQYF	TGTTTTAGCGCGGGGCTGGGGGGGATTGACCAAGAGATCCAGTACTTC
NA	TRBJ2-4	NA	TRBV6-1	CASTEGGSRAQDTQYF	TGTGCCAGCACGGAGGGGGGGTCCCGTGCCCAAGACACTCAGTACTTC
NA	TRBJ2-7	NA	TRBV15	CATSRGEAGASSYEQYF	TGTGCCACCAGCAGAGGTGAGGCAGGAGCTTCTTCCTACGAGCAGTACTTC
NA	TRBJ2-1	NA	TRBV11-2	CASSFLGGNEQFF	TGTGCCAGCAGCTTTTTGGGGGGAAATGAGCAGTTCTTC
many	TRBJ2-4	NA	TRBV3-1	CASSQQGNNIQYF	TGTGCCAGCAGCCAGCAGGGGAACAACATTCAGTACTTC
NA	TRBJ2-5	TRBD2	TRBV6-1	CASSEAGSGVRDTQYF	TGTGCCAGCAGTGAAGCCGGGAGCGGGGTCCGGGATACGCAGTACTTC
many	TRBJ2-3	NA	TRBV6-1	CASSGRLRPLRDTQYF	TGTGCCAGCAGTGGGCGCCTCCGGCCCCTCAGGGATACGCAGTATTTT
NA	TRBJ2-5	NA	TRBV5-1	CASSLFGSQETQYF	TGCGCCAGCAGCTTGTTCGGGAGCCAAGAGACCCAGTACTTC
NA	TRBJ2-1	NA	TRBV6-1	CASSGSGVSSNEQFF	TGTGCCAGCAGCGGCTCGGGAGTTTCGTCCAATGAGCAGTTCTTC
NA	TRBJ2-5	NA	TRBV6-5	CASSFQGETQYF	TGTGCCAGCAGTTTTCAGGGGGAGACCCAGTACTTC
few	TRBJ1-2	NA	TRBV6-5	CASSHSFNYGYTF	TGTGCCAGCAGTCACAGCTTTAACTATGGCTACACCTTC
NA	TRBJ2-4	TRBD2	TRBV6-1	CARGDGGGVKDIQYF	TGTGCCAGGGGGGACGGGGGGGGTGTCAAAGACATCCAGTACTTC
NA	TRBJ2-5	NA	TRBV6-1	CASMRLGVETQYF	TGTGCCAGCATGAGGTTGGGGGTAGAGACCCAGTACTTC
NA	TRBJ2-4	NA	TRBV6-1	CASDTGVGAKNTQYF	TGTGCCAGCGACACGGGGGTGGGGGCCAAAAACACTCAGTACTTT
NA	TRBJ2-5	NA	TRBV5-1	CASSRGEQETQYF	TGCGCCAGCAGCCGAGGGGAACAAGAGACCCAGTACTTC
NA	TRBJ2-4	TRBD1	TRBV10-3	CRIRDSRGQDTQYF	TGTCGCATCAGGGACAGTAGAGGCCAAGATACTCAGTACTTT
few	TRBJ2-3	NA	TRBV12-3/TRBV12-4	CASSRGTQYF	TGTGCCAGCAGCCGGGGTACGCAGTATTTT
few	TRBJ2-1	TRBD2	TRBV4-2	CASSQETSGRGNEQFF	TGTGCCAGCAGCCAAGAAACTAGCGGGAGGGGCAATGAGCAGTTCTTC
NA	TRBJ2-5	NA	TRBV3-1	CASSQDRQGNQETQYF	TGTGCCAGCAGCCAAGACCGTCAGGGGAACCAAGAGACCCAGTACTTC
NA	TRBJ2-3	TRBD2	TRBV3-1	CASSQQATSGQAQYF	TGTGCCAGCAGCCAGCAGGCGACTAGCGGCCAGGCGCAGTATTTT
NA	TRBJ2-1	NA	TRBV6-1	CASRGIRAGGTNKQFF	TGTGCCAGCCGGGGAATCCGGGCTGGGGGGACCAATAAGCAGTTTTTC
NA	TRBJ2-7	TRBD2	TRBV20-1	CSARDPRLAGTYEQYF	TGCAGTGCTAGAGATCCGAGACTAGCGGGGACATATGAGCAGTACTTC
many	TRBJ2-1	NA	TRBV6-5	CASSYGPAGEQFF	TGTGCCAGCAGTTACGGTCCCGCGGGGGAGCAGTTCTTC
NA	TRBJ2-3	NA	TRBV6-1	CASSEAGARVGDTQYF	TGTGCCAGCAGTGAAGCCGGGGCCCGGGTTGGGGATACGCAGTATTTC